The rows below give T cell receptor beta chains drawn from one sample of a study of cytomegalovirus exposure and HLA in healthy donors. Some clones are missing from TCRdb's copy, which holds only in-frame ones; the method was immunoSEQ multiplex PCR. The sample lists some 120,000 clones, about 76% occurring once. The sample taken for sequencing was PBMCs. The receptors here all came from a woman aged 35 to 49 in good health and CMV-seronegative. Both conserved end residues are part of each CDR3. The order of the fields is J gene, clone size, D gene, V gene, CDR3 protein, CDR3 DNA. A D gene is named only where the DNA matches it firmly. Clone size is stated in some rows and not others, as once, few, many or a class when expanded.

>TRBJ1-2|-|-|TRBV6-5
CASSYLGGLGYTF
TGTGCCAGCAGTTACTTGGGGGGGCTCGGCTACACCTTC
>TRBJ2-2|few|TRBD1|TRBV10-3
CANRQGSGTGELFF
TGTGCCAACCGACAGGGTAGTGGGACCGGGGAGCTGTTTTTT
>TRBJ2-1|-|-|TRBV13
CASSFLGSGGRNEQFF
TGTGCCAGCAGCTTCCTTGGCTCAGGGGGGAGAAATGAGCAGTTCTTC
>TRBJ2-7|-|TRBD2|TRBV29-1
CSVDLASGPRAYEQYF
TGCAGCGTTGATTTGGCTAGCGGTCCAAGGGCGTACGAGCAGTACTTC
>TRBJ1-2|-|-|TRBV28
CASSRFARDYGYTF
TGTGCCAGCAGTAGATTCGCCAGGGACTATGGCTACACCTTC
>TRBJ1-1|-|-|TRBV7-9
CASSFQPLGSNTEAFF
TGTGCCAGCAGCTTCCAACCACTAGGGTCGAACACTGAAGCTTTCTTT
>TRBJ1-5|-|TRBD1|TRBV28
CASNYGTGGRNQPQHF
TGTGCCAGCAATTACGGGACAGGGGGTCGCAATCAGCCCCAGCATTTT
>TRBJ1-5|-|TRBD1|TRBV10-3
CASSSGQGDQPQHF
TGTGCCTCTAGCTCAGGACAGGGCGATCAGCCCCAGCATTTT
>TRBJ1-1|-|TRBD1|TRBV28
CASRGQGHTEAFF
TGTGCCAGCAGAGGACAGGGACACACTGAAGCTTTCTTT
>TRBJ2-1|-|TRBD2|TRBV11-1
CASSLEAGGHNEQFF
TGTGCCAGCAGCTTGGAAGCGGGGGGTCACAATGAGCAGTTCTTC
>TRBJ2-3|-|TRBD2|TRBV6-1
CASSEETGGGVSDTQYF
TGTGCCAGCAGTGAAGAGACGGGCGGGGGGGTTTCGGATACGCAGTATTTT
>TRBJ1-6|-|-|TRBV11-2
CASSYTGSSYNSPLHF
TGTGCCAGCAGTTATACAGGGAGCTCCTATAATTCACCCCTCCACTTT
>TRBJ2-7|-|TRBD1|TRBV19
CASSIAGGPGAYEQYF
TGTGCCAGTAGTATAGCAGGGGGCCCCGGTGCCTACGAGCAGTACTTC
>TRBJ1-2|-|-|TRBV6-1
CASSELARYGYTF
TGTGCCAGCAGTGAATTAGCACGCTATGGCTACACCTTC
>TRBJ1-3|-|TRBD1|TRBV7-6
CASSRRTGPREVGNTIYF
TGTGCCAGCAGCAGGCGGACAGGTCCTAGAGAAGTTGGAAACACCATATATTTT
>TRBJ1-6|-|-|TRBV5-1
CASSLVYAGQPNSPLHF
TGCGCCAGCAGCTTGGTCTATGCCGGACAGCCAAATTCACCCCTCCACTTT
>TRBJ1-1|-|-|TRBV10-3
CAISGTGESTEAFF
TGTGCCATCAGTGGTACAGGTGAAAGCACTGAAGCTTTCTTT
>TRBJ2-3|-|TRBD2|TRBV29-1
CSVLLLAGALDTQYF
TGCAGCGTTTTACTTCTAGCGGGGGCTTTGGATACGCAGTATTTT
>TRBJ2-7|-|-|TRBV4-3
CASSQGASYEQYF
TGCGCCAGCAGCCAGGGGGCCTCCTACGAGCAGTACTTC
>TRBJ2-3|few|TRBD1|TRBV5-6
CASSSGGLSEDTQYF
TGTGCCAGCAGCTCAGGGGGTCTCTCCGAAGATACGCAGTATTTT
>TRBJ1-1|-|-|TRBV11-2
CASSKEGDTEAFF
TGTGCCAGCAGCAAAGAGGGGGATACTGAAGCTTTCTTT
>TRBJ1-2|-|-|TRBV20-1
CSASSLHGYTF
TGCAGTGCTAGCAGTTTACATGGCTACACCTTC
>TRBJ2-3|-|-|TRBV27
CASSQPGLTQYF
TGTGCCAGCAGTCAACCGGGACTTACGCAGTATTTT
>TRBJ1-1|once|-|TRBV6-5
CASSYVVNTEAFF
TGTGCCAGCAGTTATGTCGTGAACACTGAAGCTTTCTTT
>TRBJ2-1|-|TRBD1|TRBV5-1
CASSLQGPPLNNEQFF
TGCGCCAGCAGCTTACAGGGGCCGCCCCTCAACAATGAGCAGTTCTTC
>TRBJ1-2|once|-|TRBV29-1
CSVEEGRVYTF
TGCAGCGTTGAAGAGGGGAGGGTCTACACCTTC
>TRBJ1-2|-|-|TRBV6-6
CASSSPPNQGGYGYTF
TGTGCCAGCAGTTCCCCACCCAATCAGGGAGGCTATGGCTACACCTTC
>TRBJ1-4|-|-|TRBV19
CASSNVGGANEKLFF
TGTGCCAGTAGTAACGTGGGGGGGGCTAATGAAAAACTGTTTTTT
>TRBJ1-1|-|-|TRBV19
CASRLREEDTEAFF
TGTGCCAGTAGACTTAGGGAGGAGGACACTGAAGCTTTCTTT
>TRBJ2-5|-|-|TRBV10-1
CASSESRAGETQYF
TGCGCCAGCAGTGAGTCGAGAGCGGGCGAGACCCAGTACTTC
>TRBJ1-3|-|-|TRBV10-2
CASSAAGISGNTIYF
TGCGCCAGCAGTGCGGCAGGAATCTCTGGAAACACCATATATTTT